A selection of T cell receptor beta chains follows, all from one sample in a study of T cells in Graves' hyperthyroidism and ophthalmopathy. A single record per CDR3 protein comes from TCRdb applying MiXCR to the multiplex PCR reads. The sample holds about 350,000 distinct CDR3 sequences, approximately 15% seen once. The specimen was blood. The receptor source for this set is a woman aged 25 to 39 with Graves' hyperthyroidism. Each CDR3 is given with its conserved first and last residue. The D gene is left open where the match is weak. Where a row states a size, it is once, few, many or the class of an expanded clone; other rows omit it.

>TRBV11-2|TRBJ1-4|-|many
CASSFGAGVEKLFF
TGTGCCAGCAGCTTTGGGGCAGGGGTCGAAAAACTGTTTTTT
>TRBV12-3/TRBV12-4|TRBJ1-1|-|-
CASMMRTEAFF
TGTGCCAGCATGATGCGGACTGAAGCTTTCTTT
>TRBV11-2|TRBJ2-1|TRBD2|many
CASSLVSGRAYEQFF
TGTGCCAGCAGCCTAGTTAGCGGGAGGGCCTATGAGCAGTTCTTC
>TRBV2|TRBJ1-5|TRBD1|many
CASRDRAGQPQHF
TGTGCCAGCCGGGACAGGGCAGGACAGCCCCAGCATTTT
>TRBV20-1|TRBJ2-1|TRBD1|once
CSASAQGKSYNEQFF
TGCAGTGCTAGTGCACAGGGGAAATCCTACAATGAGCAGTTCTTC
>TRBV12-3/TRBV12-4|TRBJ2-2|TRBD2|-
CASSFPTSGSKSTGELFF
TGTGCCAGCAGTTTTCCTACTAGCGGGAGTAAGAGCACCGGGGAGCTGTTTTTT
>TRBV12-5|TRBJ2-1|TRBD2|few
CASGFTGLGYNEQFF
TGTGCTAGTGGTTTTACGGGACTAGGCTACAATGAGCAGTTCTTC
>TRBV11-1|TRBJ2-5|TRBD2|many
CASSRTSGTQETQYF
TGTGCCAGCAGTCGGACTAGCGGCACCCAAGAGACCCAGTACTTC
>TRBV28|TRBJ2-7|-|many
CASSYRVYEQYF
TGTGCCAGCAGCTACAGGGTCTACGAGCAGTACTTC
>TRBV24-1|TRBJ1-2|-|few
CATSDNPSRSAYYGYTF
TGTGCCACCAGTGACAATCCATCTAGGTCGGCATACTATGGCTACACCTTC